This passage covers 22 T cell receptor beta chains from one sample sequenced in a study of technical replicates of blood from a few donors. Sequencing used immunoSEQ multiplex PCR; TCRdb keeps in-frame clones, though not all of them. The repertoire consists of about 97,000 clones, with about 95% occurring once and the leading ten covering 0.3% to 0.35%. Material for sequencing was T cells isolated from PBMCs. The receptors originated from a human donor in good health.

The chain is built from TRBV4-2 and TRBJ2-1; no clear D gene. V lost 0 bases and J lost 8, with 20 bases in between. The CDR3 sequence is 17 residues long. The germline gives CDR1 LGHNA, CDR2 YNFKEQ. The CDR3 nucleotides are TGTGCCAGCAGCCAAGACCCGACTTCTTGGCGTTGGGATGAGCAGTTCTTC. This translates into CASSQDPTSWRWDEQFF.

This clone was detected ten times or more. The rearrangement uses TRBV19 and TRBJ2-2; maybe TRBD1 (6 bases). CDR1 and CDR2 (germline): LNHDA, SQIVND (reference sequence). Trimming took off 4 bases at V and 7 bases at J, with 16 bases between the two ends. This CDR3 has 15 residues. The CDR3 region is CASSTEQGESGELFF. The CDR3 bases are TGTGCCAGTAGTACGGAACAGGGAGAAAGCGGGGAGCTGTTTTTT.

V gene TRBV28 combines with J gene TRBJ1-2; 12 bases are shared with TRBD1. V gave up 8 bases and J gave up 4 bases; unmatched junction bases: 8. Germline-derived CDR1 and CDR2 are MDHEN and SYDVKM. CDR3 length: 15 residues. Written as DNA, the CDR3 is TGTGCCAGCTTCGGAGGGACAGGGGGCAGCTATGGCTACACCTTC. Encoded protein: CASFGGTGGSYGYTF.

This clone was picked up one time. CDR3 in DNA: TGTGCCAGCAGTTACACAGGGGGAGATGGCTACACCTTC. This gives the protein CASSYTGGDGYTF. The J gene is TRBJ1-2, the V gene TRBV6-5, with 8 nucleotides matching TRBD1. The CDR3 has 13 amino acids. J gave up 6 bases and V 2 bases, and 2 bases lay outside the gene matches. The germline V gene has CDR1 MNHEY and CDR2 SVGAGI.

The chain has TRBV5-1 and TRBJ2-3; 13 bases match TRBD2. Germline lookup yields CDR1 SGHRS and CDR2 YFSETQ. J gave up 4 bases and V 4 bases, and 15 bases lay outside the gene matches. This CDR3 is built from 19 residues. Here the CDR3 DNA reads TGCGCCAGCAGCCGAAAACTAGCGGGAGGGCCGGGTTACGCAGATACGCAGTATTTT. Its protein is CASSRKLAGGPGYADTQYF.

The CDR3 reads CAWKTSGAGETQYF. CDR3 DNA: TGTGCCTGGAAAACATCTGGGGCTGGGGAGACCCAGTACTTC. This chain joins TRBV30 and TRBJ2-5, with a weak D call TRBD1 (5 bases). The CDR3 runs 14 residues. Germline V CDR1 and CDR2: GTSNPN, SVGIG (reference sequence). V lost 4 bases and J lost 5, with 17 bases in between. The complete variable domain, with remaining parts taken from reference TRBV30 and TRBJ2-5, reads SQTIHQWPATLVQPVGSPLSLECTVEGTSNPNLYWYRQAAGRGLQLLFYSVGIGQISSEVPQNLSASRPQDRQFILSSKKLLLSDSGFYLCAWKTSGAGETQYFGPGTRLLVL.

This clone is a singleton in its sample. This rearrangement joins TRBV28 to TRBJ1-2, with a possible D match to TRBD1 (6 bases). The ends were cut back, 5 bases at V and 5 bases at J, with 21 bases in the middle. CDR3 size: 16 residues. Germline V gene sequence: CDR1 MDHEN, CDR2 SYDVKM. The CDR3 DNA is TGTGCCAGCAGTCCCCCAATGGCGACAGGCACATATGGCTACACCTTC. Its translation is CASSPPMATGTYGYTF.

The chain recombines TRBV14 with TRBJ2-7; TRBD1 matches 9 bases. The V gene's germline CDR1 is SGHDN and CDR2 FVKESK. This CDR3 has 15 residues. The ends lost 3 bases at V and 5 bases at J; junction bases unmatched: 8. CDR3 DNA: TGTGCCAGCAGCCACCAGGGACAGGGTAACGACGAGCAGTACTTC. Translating it yields CASSHQGQGNDEQYF.

V usage is TRBV27 and J usage is TRBJ2-1; 10 bases map to TRBD1. Germline CDR1 is MNHEY and CDR2 is SMNVEV (reference sequence). The ends lost 6 bases at V and 7 bases at J; junction bases unmatched: 9. This CDR3 comprises 15 residues. CDR3: CASRGSGQGLNEQFF. The CDR3 DNA is TGTGCCAGCAGGGGGTCGGGACAGGGGTTGAATGAGCAGTTCTTC.

Only one count was recorded for this clone. V usage is TRBV27 and J usage is TRBJ2-7, with D unresolved. The CDR3 covers 13 residues. V was pared by 3 bases and J by 0 bases, with 6 bases between. Per germline, CDR1 MNHEY and CDR2 SMNVEV (reference sequence). The DNA of the CDR3 is TGTGCCAGCAGTTTTGACACCTCCTACGAGCAGTACTTC. Translated, it gives CASSFDTSYEQYF.

The chain links TRBV7-2 to TRBJ1-5; maybe TRBD1 (5 bases). V was trimmed by 5 bases and J by 1 base, leaving 21 bases between them. Germline V CDR1 and CDR2: SGHTA, FQGNSA. The CDR3 consists of 18 residues. CDR3 amino acids: CASSLWGGPAVSNQPQHF. DNA of the CDR3: TGTGCCAGCAGCCTATGGGGGGGACCCGCAGTCAGCAATCAGCCCCAGCATTTT. Variable domain in full (rest from reference TRBV7-2 and TRBJ1-5): GAGVSQSPSNKVTEKGKDVELRCDPISGHTALYWYRQSLGQGLEFLIYFQGNSAPDKSGLPSDRFSAERTGGSVSTLTIQRTQQEDSAVYLCASSLWGGPAVSNQPQHFGDGTRLSIL.

The chain is built from TRBV7-9 and TRBJ1-1; D is perhaps TRBD1 (5 bases). CDR3 length: 13 amino acids. CDR1 SEHNR and CDR2 FQNEAQ come from the germline V gene (reference sequence). Trimming shortened V by 0 bases and J by 6 bases, and 8 bases separated the two germline ends. CDR3 sequence (DNA): TGTGCCAGCAGCTTAGCAGGGGAGGCTGAAGCTTTCTTT. Its protein product is CASSLAGEAEAFF.

The rearrangement links TRBV2 to TRBJ2-3; 11 bases line up with TRBD1. The ends lost 4 bases at V and 1 base at J; junction bases unmatched: 13. Germline V gene data show CDR1 as SNHLY and CDR2 as FYNNEI. The CDR3 consists of 19 residues. The DNA for the CDR3 is TGTGCCAGCAGTGGAAGCGGACAGGGGGCCGTTCACGGCACAGATACGCAGTATTTT. This gives the protein CASSGSGQGAVHGTDTQYF.

V and J are TRBV11-3 and TRBJ1-2, with TRBD1 as a possible D gene (5 bases). The germline V gene encodes CDR1 SGHNT and CDR2 YENEEA. The CDR3 covers 13 residues. V was pared by 2 bases and J by 4 bases, with 8 bases between. The CDR3 is CASSLTQGYGYTF. In nucleotides, the CDR3 is TGTGCCAGCAGCTTAACCCAGGGCTATGGCTACACCTTC.

The chain joins TRBV2 to TRBJ2-5, with unresolved D. The CDR3 loop spans 14 amino acids. Germline lookup yields CDR1 SNHLY and CDR2 FYNNEI. V was clipped by 6 bases and J by 3 bases, with 14 bases between them. The CDR3 region is CASRYDSLKETQYF. In nucleotides, the CDR3 is TGTGCCAGCAGATACGACTCTCTCAAAGAGACCCAGTACTTC.

The chain employs TRBV19 and TRBJ2-1; TRBD1 matches at 8 bases. The CDR3 length is 14 residues. CDR1 is LNHDA and CDR2 is SQIVND in the germline V gene (reference sequence). V shed 7 bases and J 6 bases; nucleotides not matched to a gene: 8. CDR3 in amino acids: CASTFSGGFNEQFF. CDR3 DNA sequence: TGTGCCAGTACGTTCTCAGGGGGCTTCAATGAGCAGTTCTTC.

V is TRBV4-1 and J is TRBJ2-3; 7 bases align to TRBD1. V trimming: 3 bases; J trimming: 0 bases; junction bases outside the gene matches: 6. CDR1 and CDR2 from the germline V gene are MGHRA and YSYEKL. This CDR3 has 16 residues. CDR3 protein: CASSQVGTASTDTQYF. The CDR3 nucleotides are TGCGCCAGCAGCCAGGTCGGGACAGCTAGCACAGATACGCAGTATTTT.

CDR3 nucleotide sequence: TGTGCCAGCAGCTCAAGAGGTCCCTACGAGCAGTACTTC. Amino acids: CASSSRGPYEQYF. This chain uses TRBV7-9 with TRBJ2-7, with D uncertain. The CDR3 runs to 13 residues. Germline CDR1 is SEHNR and CDR2 is FQNEAQ (reference sequence). Trimming removed 4 bases from V and 2 bases from J, with 9 bases in between.

The V gene is TRBV7-2, the J gene TRBJ2-3, with D possibly matching TRBD2 (5 bases). The germline V gene has CDR1 SGHTA and CDR2 FQGNSA. The CDR3 extends over 15 amino acids. Trimming took 0 bases from V and 4 from J, leaving 11 bases between them. CDR3 protein: CASSLAGVTPDTQYF. CDR3 bases: TGTGCCAGCAGCTTAGCGGGAGTTACCCCAGATACGCAGTATTTT.

The V call is TRBV7-9, the J call TRBJ1-2; D remains unclear. Germline V lookup: CDR1 SEHNR, CDR2 FQNEAQ (reference sequence). With 7 bases removed from V and 3 bases from J, the gap between germline ends came to 15 bases. This CDR3 spans 14 amino acids. The CDR3 sequence is CASTDPGSHYGYTF. For the CDR3, the DNA is TGTGCCAGCACCGACCCCGGGAGCCACTATGGCTACACCTTC.

This sequence joins TRBV10-3 and TRBJ2-7; the D gene is possibly TRBD1 (6 bases). This CDR3 comprises 13 residues. The germline V gene has CDR1 ENHRY and CDR2 SYGVKD. The V gene lost 2 bases and the J gene lost 7 bases, with 12 bases spanning the gap. DNA of the CDR3: TGTGCCATCAGTGAGGCAGGGGTGGGGGAGCAGTACTTC. This sequence encodes CAISEAGVGEQYF.

The chain combines TRBV29-1 with TRBJ2-2; D uncertain. Germline loops: CDR1 SQVTM, CDR2 ANQGSEA. The CDR3 covers 11 residues. Trimming shortened V by 6 bases and J by 7 bases, and 9 bases separated the two germline ends. CDR3: CSVRLGGELFF. In DNA form, the CDR3 reads TGCAGCGTCAGACTTGGCGGGGAGCTGTTTTTT.